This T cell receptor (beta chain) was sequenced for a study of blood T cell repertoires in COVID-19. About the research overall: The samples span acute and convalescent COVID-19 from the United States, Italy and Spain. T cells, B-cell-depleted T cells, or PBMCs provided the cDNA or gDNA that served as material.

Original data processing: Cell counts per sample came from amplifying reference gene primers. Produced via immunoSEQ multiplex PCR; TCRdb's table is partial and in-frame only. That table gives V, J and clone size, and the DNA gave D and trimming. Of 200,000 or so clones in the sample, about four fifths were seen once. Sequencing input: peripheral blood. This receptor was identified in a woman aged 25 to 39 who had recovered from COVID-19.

The CDR3 region is CAWSEGGRQPQHF. CDR3 nucleotide sequence: TGTGCCTGGAGTGAGGGAGGAAGGCAGCCCCAGCATTTT. This chain links TRBV30 with TRBJ1-5; D gene uncertain. Looked up from germline, CDR1 is GTSNPN and CDR2 is SVGIG (reference sequence). CDR3 length: 13 amino acids. The V end lost 1 base, the J end lost 7 bases, and 11 bases lay between the germline ends.